This entry describes one T cell receptor beta chain. The clone's antigen remains unknown. Per-base quality was not reported, and no clone a single base away is much larger than it. The data originate from a study of T cell changes during pregnancy in multiple sclerosis (dated by TCRdb to about 2019). Study-level background: In women with multiple sclerosis, the researchers looked at how the T cell repertoire shifted as pregnancy progressed.

Trimming costs V 5 bases and J 0 bases, and their ends lie 7 bases apart. From a lookup of the germline V gene (reference sequence), CDR1 and CDR2 are MNHEY and SMNVEV. The CDR3, from cysteine to phenylalanine, totals 14 residues. Just the 42-base CDR3 DNA is kept, in frame starting at base 1. The library came from the immunoSEQ multiplex PCR assay. TCRdb mirrors the immuneACCESS table, restricted to in-frame sequences. Some clones are absent from its copies; in checked studies, under half trace to an unresolved V gene, and the reason for the others is unknown. Recorded for this sample are approximately 57,000 clones; 80% to 95% of them occurred a single time. In total, the top ten clones hold around 3.5% of the sample.

The chain uses TRBV27 and TRBJ1-4, with the D gene uncertain. The source is a female donor in good health, enrolled as a control in a pregnancy study. The sequencing used peripheral blood, collected after pregnancy. The CDR3 has the sequence CASSSGATNEKLFF. The DNA sequence follows: TGTGCCAGCAGTAGCGGTGCAACTAATGAAAAACTGTTTTTT.